What follows describes a single TCR beta chain. In terms of age and location, participants ranged from roughly 18 to 100 years and lived in about two dozen US areas. Clones were sequenced by immunoSEQ multiplex PCR, and TCRdb holds only the in-frame ones, with some missing. The table shows 200,000 to 250,000 clones, with nearly 90% occurring only once. These data belong to a study of blood T cell repertoires in COVID-19. Background on the study: Sources were T cells, B-cell-depleted T cells, or PBMCs; the material itself was cDNA or gDNA.

This CDR3 is 19 amino acids long. Germline CDR1 reads SGHTA; CDR2 reads FQGNSA. The ends lost 5 bases at V and 1 base at J; junction bases unmatched: 13. Sequenced input: PBMCs or T cells enriched from blood (not recorded which). The chain carries TRBV7-2 and TRBJ1-6; 8 nucleotides line up with TRBD1. This TCR was sampled from a man aged 30 to 45 who had recovered from COVID-19. CDR3 protein: CASSPRGAGGASYNSPLHF. The CDR3 DNA reads as TGTGCCAGCAGCCCGAGGGGGGCAGGGGGCGCGTCCTATAATTCACCCCTCCACTTT.